These T cell receptor beta chains were read from a single sample in a study of beta chain features in type 1 diabetes. TCRdb's table, derived via immunoSEQ multiplex PCR, lists solely in-frame clones and lacks some. The data contain hundreds of thousands of clones, roughly a sixth of them seen just once; the ten biggest clones take up about 0.086%. Material: naive CD4+ T cells from blood. The receptors were gathered from a man aged 18 to 35 in good health. The CDR3 runs from the conserved cysteine through the conserved F or W. A D gene is named only where the DNA matches it firmly. The size entry is marked missing in some rows and otherwise reads once, few, many or a size class.

j_gene: TRBJ1-4
abundance: .
d_gene: .
v_gene: TRBV7-7
CDR3nt: TGTGCCAGCGGTAACGGTCGCAATGAAAAACTGTTTTTT
CDR3aa: CASGNGRNEKLFF

j_gene: TRBJ1-2
abundance: .
d_gene: .
v_gene: TRBV4-2
CDR3nt: TGTGCCAGCAGCCAATTAAGTGACTATGGCTACACCTTC
CDR3aa: CASSQLSDYGYTF

j_gene: TRBJ1-4
abundance: many
d_gene: .
v_gene: TRBV23-1
CDR3nt: TGCGCCAGCGGCAACACGGCAACTAATGAAAAACTGTTTTTT
CDR3aa: CASGNTATNEKLFF

j_gene: TRBJ2-7
abundance: few
d_gene: TRBD1
v_gene: TRBV18
CDR3nt: TGTGCCAGCTCACCCCTAGGGACAGGGGCAACCTCCTACGAGCAGTACTTC
CDR3aa: CASSPLGTGATSYEQYF

j_gene: TRBJ1-5
abundance: few
d_gene: .
v_gene: TRBV5-6
CDR3nt: TGTGCCAGCAACCCCGGGGGGGCAAGTCAGCCCCAGCATTTT
CDR3aa: CASNPGGASQPQHF

j_gene: TRBJ2-3
abundance: .
d_gene: .
v_gene: TRBV6-4
CDR3nt: TGTGCCAGCAGTGACTCTGGGAGGTTAGGCACAGATACGCAGTATTTT
CDR3aa: CASSDSGRLGTDTQYF

j_gene: TRBJ2-5
abundance: .
d_gene: .
v_gene: TRBV18
CDR3nt: TGTGCCAGCTCACTCAGGGGCCAAGAGACCCAGTACTTC
CDR3aa: CASSLRGQETQYF

j_gene: TRBJ2-1
abundance: .
d_gene: .
v_gene: TRBV5-1
CDR3nt: TGCGCCAGCAGCCAGTACAATGAGCAGTTCTTC
CDR3aa: CASSQYNEQFF

j_gene: TRBJ2-7
abundance: .
d_gene: TRBD1
v_gene: TRBV4-3
CDR3nt: TGCGCCAGCAGCCGCAACCCGGGACAGGGGGCGAGGGGCGTCTACGAGCAGTACTTC
CDR3aa: CASSRNPGQGARGVYEQYF

j_gene: TRBJ1-6
abundance: .
d_gene: .
v_gene: TRBV7-2
CDR3nt: TGTGCCAGCAGCTTAGCCCCAGGGTCTTCACCCCTCCACTTT
CDR3aa: CASSLAPGSSPLHF

j_gene: TRBJ1-2
abundance: few
d_gene: .
v_gene: TRBV6-5
CDR3nt: TGTGCCAGCATCTCGGCAGGGCAAGGCTACACCTTC
CDR3aa: CASISAGQGYTF

j_gene: TRBJ2-1
abundance: few
d_gene: .
v_gene: TRBV7-2
CDR3nt: TGTGCCAGCAGCGAGAGAAGCGGAGGCTCCTACAATGAGCAGTTCTTC
CDR3aa: CASSERSGGSYNEQFF

j_gene: TRBJ1-5
abundance: .
d_gene: TRBD1
v_gene: TRBV7-9
CDR3nt: TGTGCCAGCAGCTCCGGACAGGGCTCAAATCAGCCCCAGCATTTT
CDR3aa: CASSSGQGSNQPQHF

j_gene: TRBJ2-1
abundance: few
d_gene: TRBD2
v_gene: TRBV7-3
CDR3nt: TGTGCCAGCAGCTTCGGGACTAGCGGGAGGGCCGAATGGCAGTTCTTC
CDR3aa: CASSFGTSGRAEWQFF

j_gene: TRBJ2-7
abundance: .
d_gene: TRBD1
v_gene: TRBV19
CDR3nt: TGTGCCAGTAGTATTCCTCGGACAGGATTAGGCTACGAGCAGTACTTC
CDR3aa: CASSIPRTGLGYEQYF

j_gene: TRBJ1-6
abundance: .
d_gene: .
v_gene: TRBV18
CDR3nt: TGTGCCAGCTCACCGGCCCCCTCCTATAATTCACCCCTCCACTTT
CDR3aa: CASSPAPSYNSPLHF

j_gene: TRBJ2-1
abundance: .
d_gene: .
v_gene: TRBV11-2
CDR3nt: TGTGCCAGCAGCTTAGGGACCTTGAGCTCCTACAATGAGCAGTTCTTC
CDR3aa: CASSLGTLSSYNEQFF

j_gene: TRBJ2-7
abundance: few
d_gene: TRBD1
v_gene: TRBV5-4
CDR3nt: TGTGCCAGCAGCTTTTCCCCGCCGGGACAGGGTTTAGACGAGCAGTACTTC
CDR3aa: CASSFSPPGQGLDEQYF

j_gene: TRBJ2-3
abundance: .
d_gene: .
v_gene: TRBV15
CDR3nt: TGTGCCACCAGCAGAGATGGGGCCGGGACTTCTAGCACAGATACGCAGTATTTT
CDR3aa: CATSRDGAGTSSTDTQYF

j_gene: TRBJ1-2
abundance: .
d_gene: .
v_gene: TRBV7-2
CDR3nt: TGTGCCAGCAGCTTATGGCAAGGGGGCTACACCTTC
CDR3aa: CASSLWQGGYTF

j_gene: TRBJ2-7
abundance: few
d_gene: .
v_gene: TRBV28
CDR3nt: TGTGCCAGCAGCGGGGACTCGGTCGGCTCCTACGAGCAGTACTTC
CDR3aa: CASSGDSVGSYEQYF

j_gene: TRBJ2-7
abundance: few
d_gene: .
v_gene: TRBV27
CDR3nt: TGTGCCAGCAGTTCGGACGGATCCTACGAGCAGTACTTC
CDR3aa: CASSSDGSYEQYF

j_gene: TRBJ1-1
abundance: few
d_gene: .
v_gene: TRBV18
CDR3nt: TGTGCCAGCTCACCACCAGGGCTGAACACTGAAGCTTTCTTT
CDR3aa: CASSPPGLNTEAFF

j_gene: TRBJ2-1
abundance: .
d_gene: TRBD2
v_gene: TRBV6-6
CDR3nt: TGTGCCAGCAGCCCCGGGGGGGTGCTAGCGGGAATTCGTCCGTTCTTC
CDR3aa: CASSPGGVLAGIRPFF

j_gene: TRBJ2-7
abundance: few
d_gene: TRBD1
v_gene: TRBV29-1
CDR3nt: TGCAGCGTTGGGGACAGTTTCTACGAGCAGTACTTC
CDR3aa: CSVGDSFYEQYF

j_gene: TRBJ2-2
abundance: .
d_gene: .
v_gene: TRBV11-2
CDR3nt: TGTGCCAGCAGCTTCCGACTAACTAGCTCCCTGAACACCGGGGAGCTGTTTTTT
CDR3aa: CASSFRLTSSLNTGELFF

j_gene: TRBJ2-7
abundance: .
d_gene: .
v_gene: TRBV9
CDR3nt: TGTGCCAGCAGCTCGCGCCGACAGGCTCTTACCTACGAGCAGTACTTC
CDR3aa: CASSSRRQALTYEQYF

j_gene: TRBJ2-7
abundance: few
d_gene: .
v_gene: TRBV11-1
CDR3nt: TGTGCCAGTTCATCTCCGGGACACCGCTACGAGCAGTACTTC
CDR3aa: CASSSPGHRYEQYF

j_gene: TRBJ2-1
abundance: .
d_gene: .
v_gene: TRBV6-4
CDR3nt: TGTGCCCGAAAAAATGAGCAGTTCTTC
CDR3aa: CARKNEQFF